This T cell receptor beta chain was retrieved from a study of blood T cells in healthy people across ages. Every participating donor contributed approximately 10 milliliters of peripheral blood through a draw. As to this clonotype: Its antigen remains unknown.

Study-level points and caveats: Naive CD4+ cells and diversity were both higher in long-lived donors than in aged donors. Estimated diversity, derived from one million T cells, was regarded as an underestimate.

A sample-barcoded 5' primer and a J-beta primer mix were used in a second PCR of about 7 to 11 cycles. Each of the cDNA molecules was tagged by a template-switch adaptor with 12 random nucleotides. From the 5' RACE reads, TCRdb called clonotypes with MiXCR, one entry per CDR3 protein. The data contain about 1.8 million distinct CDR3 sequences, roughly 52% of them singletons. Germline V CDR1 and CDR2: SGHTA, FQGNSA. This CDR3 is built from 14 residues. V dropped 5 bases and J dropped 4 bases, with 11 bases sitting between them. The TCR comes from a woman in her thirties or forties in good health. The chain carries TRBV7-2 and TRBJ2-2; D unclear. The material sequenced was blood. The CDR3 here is CASSASLGTGELFF. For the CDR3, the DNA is TGTGCCAGCAGCGCCAGTTTAGGCACCGGGGAGCTGTTTTTT.